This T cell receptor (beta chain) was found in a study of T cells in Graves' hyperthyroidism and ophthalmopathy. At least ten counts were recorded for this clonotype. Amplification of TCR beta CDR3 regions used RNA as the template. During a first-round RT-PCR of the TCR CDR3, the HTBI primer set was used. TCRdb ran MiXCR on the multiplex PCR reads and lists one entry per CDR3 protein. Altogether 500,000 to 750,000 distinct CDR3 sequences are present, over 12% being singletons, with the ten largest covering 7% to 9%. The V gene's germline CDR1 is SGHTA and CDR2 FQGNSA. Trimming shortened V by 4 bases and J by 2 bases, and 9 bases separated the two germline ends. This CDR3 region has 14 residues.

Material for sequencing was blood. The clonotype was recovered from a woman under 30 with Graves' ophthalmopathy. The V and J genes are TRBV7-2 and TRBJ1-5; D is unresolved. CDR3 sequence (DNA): TGTGCCAGCAGCTCCCAGGCGGGCAATCAGCCCCAGCATTTT. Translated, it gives CASSSQAGNQPQHF.